This paragraph covers one TCR beta chain sequence. These data come from a study of blood T cell repertoires in COVID-19. Assay: immunoSEQ multiplex PCR; the TCRdb copy retains only in-frame clones and omits some. Here the sample spans roughly 290,000 clones, around 85% being singletons. Recruits, aged about 18 to 95 years, lived in 20 to 30 US areas. Clinical history as reported by participants underpinned cohort assignment. Recovered participants had two consecutive negative NP/OP PCR tests, healthcare professional clearance, or symptom resolution. Trimming left V 8 bases short and J 8 bases short, with 15 bases between. The CDR3 is 12 residues long.

Sequenced material: PBMCs or T cells enriched from blood (not recorded which). V and J are TRBV12-3 or TRBV12-4 and TRBJ1-2; a possible D gene is TRBD1 (5 bases). The receptor was isolated from a young man who had recovered from COVID-19. CDR3 in DNA: TGTGCCAGCGACGGTTGGGGGGAGGGCTACACCTTC. Translating gives CASDGWGEGYTF.